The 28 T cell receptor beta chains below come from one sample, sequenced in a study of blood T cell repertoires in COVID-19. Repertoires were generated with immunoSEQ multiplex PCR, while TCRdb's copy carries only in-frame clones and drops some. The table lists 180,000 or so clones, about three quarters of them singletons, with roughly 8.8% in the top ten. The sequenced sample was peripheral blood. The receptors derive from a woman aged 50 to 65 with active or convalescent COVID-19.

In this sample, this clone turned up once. The CDR3 nucleotides read TGCAGCGTTGAAAAACGGGTAACCACTGAAGCTTTCTTT. This encodes CSVEKRVTTEAFF. The rearrangement links TRBV29-1 to TRBJ1-1; no reliable D call. From germline, CDR1 is SQVTM and CDR2 ANQGSEA. The CDR3 sequence is 13 residues long. V gave up 2 bases and J gave up 4 bases, with 11 bases separating them.

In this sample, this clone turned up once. For the CDR3, the DNA is TGTGCCAGCAGCTTAGGGCCGTGGGGGCCCGGGGAGCTGTTTTTT. As protein: CASSLGPWGPGELFF. J is TRBJ2-2 and V is TRBV7-8; D possibly corresponds to TRBD1 (6 bases). V gave up 1 base and J gave up 6 bases, with 12 bases separating them. The length of the CDR3 is 15 residues. Germline V gives CDR1 SGHVS, CDR2 FQNEAQ.

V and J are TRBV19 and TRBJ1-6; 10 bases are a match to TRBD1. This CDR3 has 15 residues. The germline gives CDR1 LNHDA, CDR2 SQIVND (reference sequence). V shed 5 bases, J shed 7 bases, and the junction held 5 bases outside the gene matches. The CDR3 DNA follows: TGTGCCAGTAGTCTTGGACAGGGGGGCAATTCACCCCTCCACTTT. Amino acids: CASSLGQGGNSPLHF.

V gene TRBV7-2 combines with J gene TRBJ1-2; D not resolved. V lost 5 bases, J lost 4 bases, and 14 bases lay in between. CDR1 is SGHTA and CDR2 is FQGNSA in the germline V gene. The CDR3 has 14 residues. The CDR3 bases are TGTGCCAGCAGCCTCAACTCGAGAACCTATGGCTACACCTTC. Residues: CASSLNSRTYGYTF.

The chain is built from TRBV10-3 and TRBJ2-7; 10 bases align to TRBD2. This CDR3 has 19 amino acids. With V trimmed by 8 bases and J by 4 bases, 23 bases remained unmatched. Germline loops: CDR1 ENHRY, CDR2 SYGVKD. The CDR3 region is CAILALRRLAGEGPYEQYF. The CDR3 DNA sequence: TGTGCCATCCTTGCTTTGCGGCGGCTAGCGGGAGAGGGGCCTTACGAGCAGTACTTC.

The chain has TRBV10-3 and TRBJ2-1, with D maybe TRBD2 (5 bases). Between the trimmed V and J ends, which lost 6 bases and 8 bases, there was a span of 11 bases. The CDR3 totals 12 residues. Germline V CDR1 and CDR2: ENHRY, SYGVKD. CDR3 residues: CAIRGRVDEQFF. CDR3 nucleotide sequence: TGTGCCATCAGGGGGAGAGTGGATGAGCAGTTCTTC.

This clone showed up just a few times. In nucleotides, the CDR3 is TGCGCCAGCAGCCAAGAAGGGCCCAGGGGCGAGCAGTACTTC. It codes for CASSQEGPRGEQYF. The chain employs TRBV4-1 and TRBJ2-7, with D tentatively TRBD1 (6 bases). The CDR3 contains 14 residues. Per the germline V gene, CDR1 is MGHRA and CDR2 is YSYEKL. The ends were cut back, 0 bases at V and 6 bases at J, with 12 bases in the middle.

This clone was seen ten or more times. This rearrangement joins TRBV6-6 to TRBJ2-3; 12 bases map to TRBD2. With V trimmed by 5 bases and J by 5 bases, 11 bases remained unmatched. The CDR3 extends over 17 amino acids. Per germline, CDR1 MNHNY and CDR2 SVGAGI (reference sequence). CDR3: CASSPSQLAGGRDTQYF. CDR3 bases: TGTGCCAGCAGTCCCTCACAACTAGCGGGAGGTAGAGATACGCAGTATTTT.

The CDR3 nucleotides read TGTGCCAGCAGCCGGACTAGCGGGACCTACGAGCAGTACTTC. Protein sequence: CASSRTSGTYEQYF. The chain carries TRBV4-2 and TRBJ2-7; 12 nucleotides agree with TRBD2. Germline V gene lookup returns CDR1 LGHNA and CDR2 YNFKEQ. The CDR3 length is 14 residues. V lost 4 bases, J lost 2 bases, and 0 bases stayed unmatched.

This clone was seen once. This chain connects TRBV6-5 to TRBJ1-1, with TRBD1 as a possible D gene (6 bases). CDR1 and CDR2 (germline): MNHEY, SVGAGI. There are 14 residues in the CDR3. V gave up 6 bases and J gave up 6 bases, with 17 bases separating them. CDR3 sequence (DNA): TGTGCCAGCAGGACAGGCTCCGGGGTCGCTGAAGCTTTCTTT. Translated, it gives CASRTGSGVAEAFF.

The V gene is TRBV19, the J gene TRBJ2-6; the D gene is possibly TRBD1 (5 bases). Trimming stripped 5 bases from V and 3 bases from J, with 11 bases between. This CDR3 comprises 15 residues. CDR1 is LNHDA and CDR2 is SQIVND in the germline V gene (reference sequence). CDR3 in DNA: TGTGCCAGTAGTCGCAGGGCTGGTGGGGCCAACGTCCTGACTTTC. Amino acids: CASSRRAGGANVLTF. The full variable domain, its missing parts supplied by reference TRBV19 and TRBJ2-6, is DGGITQSPKYLFRKEGQNVTLSCEQNLNHDAMYWYRQDPGQGLRLIYYSQIVNDFQKGDIAEGYSVSREKKESFPLTVTSAQKNPTAFYLCASSRRAGGANVLTFGAGSRLTVL.

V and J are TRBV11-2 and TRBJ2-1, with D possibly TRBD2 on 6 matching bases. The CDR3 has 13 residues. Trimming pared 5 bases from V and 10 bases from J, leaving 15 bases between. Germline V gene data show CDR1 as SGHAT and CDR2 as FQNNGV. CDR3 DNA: TGTGCCAGCAGCCTGGCGCCGGGGGTCGAGCAGTTCTTC. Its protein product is CASSLAPGVEQFF.

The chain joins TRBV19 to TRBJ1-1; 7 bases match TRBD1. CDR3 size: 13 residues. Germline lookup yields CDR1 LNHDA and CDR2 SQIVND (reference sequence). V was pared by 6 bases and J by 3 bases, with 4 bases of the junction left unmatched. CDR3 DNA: TGTGCCAGTAGCCGTGGGACAGACACTGAAGCTTTCTTT. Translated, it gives CASSRGTDTEAFF.

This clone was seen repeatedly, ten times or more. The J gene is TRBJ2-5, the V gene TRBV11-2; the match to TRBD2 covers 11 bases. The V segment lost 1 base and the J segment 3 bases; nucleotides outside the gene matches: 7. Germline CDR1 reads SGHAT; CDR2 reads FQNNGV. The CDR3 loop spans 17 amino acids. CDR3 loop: CASSLALGLAAKETQYF. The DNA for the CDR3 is TGTGCCAGCAGCTTAGCGTTGGGACTAGCGGCCAAAGAGACCCAGTACTTC.

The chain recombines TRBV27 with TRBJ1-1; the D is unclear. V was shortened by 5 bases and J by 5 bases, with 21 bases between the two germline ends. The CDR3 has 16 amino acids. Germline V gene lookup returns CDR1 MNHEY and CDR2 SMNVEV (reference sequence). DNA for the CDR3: TGTGCCAGCAGTCCCCCCAAGACACGGAGGTGGACTGAAGCTTTCTTT. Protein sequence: CASSPPKTRRWTEAFF.

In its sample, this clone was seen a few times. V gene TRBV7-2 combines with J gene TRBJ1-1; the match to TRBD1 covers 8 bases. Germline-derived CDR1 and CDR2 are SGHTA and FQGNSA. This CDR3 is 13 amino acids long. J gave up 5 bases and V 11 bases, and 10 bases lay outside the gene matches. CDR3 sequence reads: CAQRGRGQTEAFF. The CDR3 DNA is TGTGCCCAGCGGGGCAGGGGGCAGACTGAAGCTTTCTTT.

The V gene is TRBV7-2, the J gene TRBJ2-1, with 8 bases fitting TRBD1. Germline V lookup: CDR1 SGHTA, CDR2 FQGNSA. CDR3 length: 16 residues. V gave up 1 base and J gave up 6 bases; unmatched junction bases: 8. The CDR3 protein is CASSLVQGAFINEQFF. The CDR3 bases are TGTGCCAGCAGCTTAGTTCAGGGGGCCTTTATCAATGAGCAGTTCTTC.

The CDR3 coding sequence is TGTGCCAGTAGTCACGGACAGGGTTTAAATGAAAAACTGTTTTTT. This gives the protein CASSHGQGLNEKLFF. The chain joins TRBV19 to TRBJ1-4; 8 nucleotides match TRBD1. Germline CDR1 LNHDA, CDR2 SQIVND (reference sequence). This CDR3 is 15 amino acids long. V lost 5 bases and J lost 5; bases outside the gene matches: 7. Complete variable domain (other parts from reference TRBV19 and TRBJ1-4): DGGITQSPKYLFRKEGQNVTLSCEQNLNHDAMYWYRQDPGQGLRLIYYSQIVNDFQKGDIAEGYSVSREKKESFPLTVTSAQKNPTAFYLCASSHGQGLNEKLFFGSGTQLSVL.

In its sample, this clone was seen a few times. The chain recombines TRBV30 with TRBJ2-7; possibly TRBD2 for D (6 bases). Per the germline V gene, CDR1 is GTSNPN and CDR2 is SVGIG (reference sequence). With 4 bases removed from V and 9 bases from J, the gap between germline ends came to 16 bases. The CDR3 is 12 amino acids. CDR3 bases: TGTGCCTGGAAGGCGGGAAGCAGAGGGCAGTACTTC. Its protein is CAWKAGSRGQYF.

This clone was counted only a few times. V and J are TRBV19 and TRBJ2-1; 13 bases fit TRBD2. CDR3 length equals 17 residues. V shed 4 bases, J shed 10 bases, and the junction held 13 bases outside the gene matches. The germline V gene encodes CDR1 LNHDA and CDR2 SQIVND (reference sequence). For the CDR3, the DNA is TGTGCCAGTAGTAGACTAGACGGACTAGCGGGAGTCAGCGAGCAGTTCTTC. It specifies CASSRLDGLAGVSEQFF.

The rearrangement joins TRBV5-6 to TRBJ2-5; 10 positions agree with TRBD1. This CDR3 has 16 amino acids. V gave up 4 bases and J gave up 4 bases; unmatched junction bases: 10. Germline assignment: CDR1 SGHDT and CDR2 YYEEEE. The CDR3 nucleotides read TGTGCCAGCAGCATGCACGGACAGGGGGGCGGAGAGACCCAGTACTTC. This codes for CASSMHGQGGGETQYF.

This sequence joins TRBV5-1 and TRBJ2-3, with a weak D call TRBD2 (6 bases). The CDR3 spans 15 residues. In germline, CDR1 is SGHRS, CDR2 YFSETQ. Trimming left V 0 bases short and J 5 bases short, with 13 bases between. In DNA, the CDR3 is TGCGCCAGCAGCTTGGAGTGGGCGGGGAGAGATACGCAGTATTTT. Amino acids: CASSLEWAGRDTQYF.

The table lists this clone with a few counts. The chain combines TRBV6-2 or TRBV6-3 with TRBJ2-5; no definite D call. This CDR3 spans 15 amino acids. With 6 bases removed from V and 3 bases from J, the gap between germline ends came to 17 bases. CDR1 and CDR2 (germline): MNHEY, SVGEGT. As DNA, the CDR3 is TGTGCCAGCAGCCCCAGACGTAAGCTAGAAGAGACCCAGTACTTC. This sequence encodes CASSPRRKLEETQYF.

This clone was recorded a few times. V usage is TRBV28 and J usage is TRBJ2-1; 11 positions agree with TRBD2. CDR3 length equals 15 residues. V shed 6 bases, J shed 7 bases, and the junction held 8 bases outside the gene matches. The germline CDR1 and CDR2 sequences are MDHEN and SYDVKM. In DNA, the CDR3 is TGTGCCAGCAGCCCCCTAGCGGGAGGAAGGAATGAGCAGTTCTTC. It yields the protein CASSPLAGGRNEQFF.

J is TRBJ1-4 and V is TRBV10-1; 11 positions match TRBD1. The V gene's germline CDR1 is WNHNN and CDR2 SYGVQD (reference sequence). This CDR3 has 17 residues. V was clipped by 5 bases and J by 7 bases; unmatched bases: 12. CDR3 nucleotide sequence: TGCGCCAGCAGTCACCGAGGACAGGGGGCGCGAGGTGAAAAACTGTTTTTT. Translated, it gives CASSHRGQGARGEKLFF.

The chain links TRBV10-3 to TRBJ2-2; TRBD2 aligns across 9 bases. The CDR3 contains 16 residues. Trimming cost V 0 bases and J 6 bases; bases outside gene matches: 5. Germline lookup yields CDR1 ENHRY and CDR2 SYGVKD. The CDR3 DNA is TGTGCCATCAGTGAGTCGAATCGCGGGAGGGCCGGGGAGCTGTTTTTT. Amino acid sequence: CAISESNRGRAGELFF.

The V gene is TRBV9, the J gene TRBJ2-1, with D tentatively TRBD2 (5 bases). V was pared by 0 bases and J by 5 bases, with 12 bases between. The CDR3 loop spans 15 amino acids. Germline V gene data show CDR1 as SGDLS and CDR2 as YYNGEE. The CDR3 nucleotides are TGTGCCAGCAGCGTAGAGGGTGGAGGAAACAATGAGCAGTTCTTC. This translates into CASSVEGGGNNEQFF.

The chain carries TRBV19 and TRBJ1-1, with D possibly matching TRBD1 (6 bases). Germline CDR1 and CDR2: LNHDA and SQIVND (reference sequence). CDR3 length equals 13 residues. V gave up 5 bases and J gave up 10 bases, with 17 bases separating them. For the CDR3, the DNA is TGTGCCAGTAGTTTTCAGGACAGTCAGGGAGCTTTCTTT. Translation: CASSFQDSQGAFF.